This is a list of T cell receptor beta chains from one sample in a study of blood T cell repertoires in COVID-19. The data were produced by immunoSEQ multiplex PCR, yet TCRdb's version contains in-frame clones alone and is incomplete. The table lists 95,000 to 150,000 clones, about 85% of them singletons, with 25% to 30% in the top ten. Sample: peripheral blood. These receptors all come from a woman of 80 years or more with acute or convalescent COVID-19. Each CDR3 is given with its conserved first and last residue. Fields, in order: CDR3 protein, CDR3 DNA, CDR3 length, V gene, clone size, D gene, J gene. The D gene is left open where the match is weak. Clone size, where shown, is once, few, many, or a class for clones that have expanded.

cdr3_aa: CASSRQHNEKLFF
cdr3_nt: TGCGCCAGCAGCCGGCAACATAATGAAAAACTGTTTTTT
cdr3_length: 13
v_call: TRBV4-1
clone_size: NA
d_call: NA
j_call: TRBJ1-4

cdr3_aa: CASSLVFSGELFF
cdr3_nt: TGTGCCAGCAGCTTAGTCTTCTCCGGGGAGCTGTTTTTT
cdr3_length: 13
v_call: TRBV7-2
clone_size: NA
d_call: NA
j_call: TRBJ2-2

cdr3_aa: CASSLTTGEGNTIYF
cdr3_nt: TGTGCCAGCAGCCTTACGACAGGGGAGGGAAACACCATATATTTT
cdr3_length: 15
v_call: TRBV2
clone_size: NA
d_call: TRBD1
j_call: TRBJ1-3

cdr3_aa: CASSQGRGSYNEQFF
cdr3_nt: TGTGCCAGCAGCCAAGGCAGGGGGTCCTACAATGAGCAGTTCTTC
cdr3_length: 15
v_call: TRBV14
clone_size: NA
d_call: TRBD1
j_call: TRBJ2-1

cdr3_aa: CASSPDRNSGNTIYF
cdr3_nt: TGTGCCAGCAGCCCGGACAGGAACTCTGGAAACACCATATATTTT
cdr3_length: 15
v_call: TRBV5-5
clone_size: NA
d_call: TRBD1
j_call: TRBJ1-3

cdr3_aa: CASSPGQGNQPQHF
cdr3_nt: TGTGCCAGCAGCCCAGGACAGGGCAATCAGCCCCAGCATTTT
cdr3_length: 14
v_call: TRBV11-2
clone_size: few
d_call: TRBD1
j_call: TRBJ1-5

cdr3_aa: CASRALRVTEAFF
cdr3_nt: TGTGCCAGCAGGGCACTCAGGGTCACTGAAGCTTTCTTT
cdr3_length: 13
v_call: TRBV7-2
clone_size: NA
d_call: NA
j_call: TRBJ1-1

cdr3_aa: CASSMTGVGGSPLHF
cdr3_nt: TGTGCCAGCAGTATGACAGGGGTCGGGGGTTCACCCCTCCACTTT
cdr3_length: 15
v_call: TRBV6-5
clone_size: many
d_call: TRBD1
j_call: TRBJ1-6

cdr3_aa: CASSDGQAYEQYF
cdr3_nt: TGTGCCAGCAGTGACGGTCAGGCCTACGAGCAGTACTTC
cdr3_length: 13
v_call: TRBV2
clone_size: NA
d_call: NA
j_call: TRBJ2-7

cdr3_aa: CASSYQGQTNSPLHF
cdr3_nt: TGTGCCAGCAGTTACCAGGGACAAACTAATTCACCCCTCCACTTT
cdr3_length: 15
v_call: TRBV27
clone_size: NA
d_call: NA
j_call: TRBJ1-6

cdr3_aa: CASSRGQDTEAFF
cdr3_nt: TGTGCCAGCTCACGAGGACAGGACACTGAAGCTTTCTTT
cdr3_length: 13
v_call: TRBV18
clone_size: NA
d_call: TRBD1
j_call: TRBJ1-1

cdr3_aa: CASSLLPAGNTGELFF
cdr3_nt: TGTGCCAGCAGCTTATTGCCAGCGGGGAACACCGGGGAGCTGTTTTTT
cdr3_length: 16
v_call: TRBV11-2
clone_size: once
d_call: NA
j_call: TRBJ2-2

cdr3_aa: CASSLSRTGGTDTQYF
cdr3_nt: TGTGCCAGCAGCTTGTCCCGGACAGGGGGCACAGATACGCAGTATTTT
cdr3_length: 16
v_call: TRBV5-5
clone_size: NA
d_call: TRBD1
j_call: TRBJ2-3

cdr3_aa: CASSFPAGGNRNTGELFF
cdr3_nt: TGTGCCAGCAGCTTTCCTGCGGGGGGGAATAGGAACACCGGGGAGCTGTTTTTT
cdr3_length: 18
v_call: TRBV7-2
clone_size: NA
d_call: TRBD2
j_call: TRBJ2-2

cdr3_aa: CASSLRESRRADTQYF
cdr3_nt: TGTGCCAGCAGCTTACGGGAGTCCCGGAGGGCAGATACGCAGTATTTT
cdr3_length: 16
v_call: TRBV7-9
clone_size: NA
d_call: NA
j_call: TRBJ2-3

cdr3_aa: CASMRLGGYYGYTF
cdr3_nt: TGTGCCAGCATGCGGTTGGGGGGATACTATGGCTACACCTTC
cdr3_length: 14
v_call: TRBV6-5
clone_size: few
d_call: NA
j_call: TRBJ1-2

cdr3_aa: CASSTGTGVTEAFF
cdr3_nt: TGTGCCAGCTCAACCGGGACAGGGGTGACTGAAGCTTTCTTT
cdr3_length: 14
v_call: TRBV18
clone_size: few
d_call: TRBD1
j_call: TRBJ1-1

cdr3_aa: CASMGLYTGELFF
cdr3_nt: TGTGCCAGCATGGGACTTTACACCGGGGAGCTGTTTTTT
cdr3_length: 13
v_call: TRBV28
clone_size: NA
d_call: NA
j_call: TRBJ2-2

cdr3_aa: CASSVGVGNTEAFF
cdr3_nt: TGTGCCAGCAGCGTCGGGGTGGGGAACACTGAAGCTTTCTTT
cdr3_length: 14
v_call: TRBV9
clone_size: NA
d_call: NA
j_call: TRBJ1-1

cdr3_aa: CASSRTVPGSRQFF
cdr3_nt: TGTGCCAGTAGCAGAACAGTACCGGGATCTAGGCAGTTCTTC
cdr3_length: 14
v_call: TRBV19
clone_size: once
d_call: NA
j_call: TRBJ2-1

cdr3_aa: CASSFGDTQYF
cdr3_nt: TGTGCCAGCAGTTTCGGGGATACGCAGTATTTT
cdr3_length: 11
v_call: TRBV28
clone_size: NA
d_call: NA
j_call: TRBJ2-3

cdr3_aa: CASSQGAQGPQHF
cdr3_nt: TGTGCCAGCAGCCAAGGAGCGCAAGGGCCCCAGCATTTT
cdr3_length: 13
v_call: TRBV3-1/TRBV3-2
clone_size: NA
d_call: NA
j_call: TRBJ1-5

cdr3_aa: CASSLTGGSGANVLTF
cdr3_nt: TGTGCCAGCAGCTTAACAGGAGGGTCTGGGGCCAACGTCCTGACTTTC
cdr3_length: 16
v_call: TRBV7-3
clone_size: NA
d_call: NA
j_call: TRBJ2-6

cdr3_aa: CASSHSGQGNTEAFF
cdr3_nt: TGTGCCAGCAGCCACTCTGGACAGGGGAACACTGAAGCTTTCTTT
cdr3_length: 15
v_call: TRBV3-1/TRBV3-2
clone_size: NA
d_call: TRBD1
j_call: TRBJ1-1

cdr3_aa: CASSTSDSPLHF
cdr3_nt: TGCGCCAGCAGCACGTCGGATTCACCCCTCCACTTT
cdr3_length: 12
v_call: TRBV5-1
clone_size: NA
d_call: NA
j_call: TRBJ1-6

cdr3_aa: CASRTDTNTGELFF
cdr3_nt: TGTGCCAGCAGGACGGACACGAACACCGGGGAGCTGTTTTTT
cdr3_length: 14
v_call: TRBV2
clone_size: once
d_call: NA
j_call: TRBJ2-2